Below are 32 T cell receptor beta chains sequenced from a single sample in a study of regulatory T cells in long-lasting Graves disease. Construction of the TCR beta libraries employed iRepertoire HTBI primers in conjunction with Arm-PCR of CDR3 regions. MiXCR, run by TCRdb on the multiplex PCR reads, gives a single entry per CDR3 protein. In the table there are about 450,000 distinct CDR3 sequences, around 15% of which are singletons. Time point given: newly diagnosed GD, antithyroid drugs for less than 3 months. From RNA extracted from PBMCs, the TCR library was made. These same data were also listed under a study on T cells in Graves' hyperthyroidism and ophthalmopathy.

The source was peripheral blood mononuclear cells (PBMCs), collected at new diagnosis, from a patient treated with antithyroid drugs. These receptors all stem from a woman in her 50s with Graves disease.

In this sample, this clonotype turned up many times. This chain connects TRBV3-1 to TRBJ2-1; a possible D gene is TRBD2 (6 bases). Germline CDR1 reads LGHDT; CDR2 reads YNNKEL (reference sequence). This CDR3 comprises 17 residues. V was cut by 4 bases and J by 0 bases, with 16 bases left in between. The CDR3 sequence is CASSRGVAVSSYNEQFF. CDR3 bases: TGTGCCAGCAGCCGAGGGGTAGCGGTTAGCTCCTACAATGAGCAGTTCTTC.

This clonotype was observed a handful of times. The chain is built from TRBV4-1 and TRBJ2-7; D is uncertain. The V gene lost 4 bases and the J gene lost 3 bases, with 13 bases spanning the gap. Germline lookup yields CDR1 MGHRA and CDR2 YSYEKL. The CDR3 sequence is 14 residues long. CDR3 region: CASSRVNNHYEQYF. The CDR3 nucleotides read TGCGCCAGCAGCCGAGTTAATAACCACTACGAGCAGTACTTC.

This chain connects TRBV7-3 to TRBJ2-6, with no clear D. V was pared by 0 bases and J by 0 bases, with 6 bases between. The CDR3 length is 16 residues. Germline V gene lookup returns CDR1 SGHTA and CDR2 FQGTGA. CDR3 in amino acids: CASSLTPRSGANVLTF. CDR3 coding DNA: TGTGCCAGCAGCTTAACTCCCCGCTCTGGGGCCAACGTCCTGACTTTC.

This clonotype was found many times. The chain combines TRBV7-2 with TRBJ1-5; D gene uncertain. CDR3 length: 15 residues. CDR1 SGHTA and CDR2 FQGNSA come from the germline V gene. V gave up 1 base and J gave up 9 bases, with 16 bases separating them. CDR3 DNA sequence: TGTGCCAGCAGCTTAGGGGCCGGTACGGTCCTGCCCCAGCATTTT. This gives the protein CASSLGAGTVLPQHF.

This clonotype was observed a few times. Here the CDR3 DNA reads TGTGCCAGCAGCTTATCGGGACAGCTAATTGCCGGGGAGCTGTTTTTT. This encodes CASSLSGQLIAGELFF. This chain links TRBV7-9 with TRBJ2-2; 7 nucleotides agree with TRBD1. CDR3 length: 16 residues. Per germline, CDR1 SEHNR and CDR2 FQNEAQ (reference sequence). V shed 2 bases, J shed 6 bases, and the junction held 9 bases outside the gene matches. Looking up the rest from reference TRBV7-9 and TRBJ2-2 gives the full variable domain: DTGVSQNPRHKITKRGQNVTFRCDPISEHNRLYWYRQTLGQGPEFLTYFQNEAQLEKSRLLSDRFSAERPKGSFSTLEIQRTEQGDSAMYLCASSLSGQLIAGELFFGEGSRLTVL.

This clonotype showed up many times. The chain joins TRBV28 to TRBJ1-1; possibly TRBD1 for D (5 bases). V dropped 2 bases and J dropped 5 bases, with 12 bases sitting between them. This CDR3 spans 14 amino acids. The V gene's germline CDR1 is MDHEN and CDR2 SYDVKM. The CDR3 DNA follows: TGTGCCAGCAGTTTACCGGGGGAAAGTACTGAAGCTTTCTTT. It is translated as CASSLPGESTEAFF.

This clonotype was counted many times. The chain couples TRBV3-1 to TRBJ2-5, with D unclear. Trimming took off 3 bases at V and 5 bases at J, with 4 bases between the two ends. The germline gives CDR1 LGHDT, CDR2 YNNKEL (reference sequence). The CDR3 spans 11 residues. The CDR3 protein is CASSHRETQYF. CDR3 coding DNA: TGTGCCAGCAGCCATAGGGAGACCCAGTACTTC.

In the case of this clonotype: A much larger clone lies one base from this, so it may be a read error. The V gene is TRBV5-1, the J gene TRBJ2-2; the D gene is possibly TRBD2 (5 bases). This CDR3 has 14 residues. Germline values: CDR1 SGHRS, CDR2 YFSETQ. The CDR3 region has the DNA TGCGCCAGCGGCTTCGGGGAATTCACCGGGGAGCTGTTTTTT. Its protein product is CASGFGEFTGELFF. Filled out from reference TRBV5-1 and TRBJ2-2, the complete variable domain reads KAGVTQTPRYLIKTRGQQVTLSCSPISGHRSVSWYQQTPGQGLQFLFEYFSETQRNKGNFPGRFSGRQFSNSRSEMNVSTLELGDSALYLCASGFGEFTGELFFGEGSRLTVL.

This clonotype was picked up many times. V gene TRBV7-9 combines with J gene TRBJ2-3; weak D call: TRBD2 (6 bases). This CDR3 has 13 residues. Per the germline V gene, CDR1 is SEHNR and CDR2 is FQNEAQ (reference sequence). V was pared by 4 bases and J by 4 bases, with 9 bases between. CDR3 nucleotides: TGTGCCAGCAGCTCCGGGACTTCAGATACGCAGTATTTT. Amino acid sequence: CASSSGTSDTQYF.

This clonotype showed up many times. In DNA, the CDR3 is TGTGCCAGCAGCGTATCCCCAAGAGGTGAAGCTTTCTTT. Protein sequence: CASSVSPRGEAFF. The genes are TRBV9 and TRBJ1-1; no definite D call. CDR3 size: 13 residues. Germline V CDR1 and CDR2: SGDLS, YYNGEE. Trimming pared 1 base from V and 7 bases from J, leaving 11 bases between.

This clonotype has ten or more counts. This sequence joins TRBV9 and TRBJ2-5; TRBD2 might be the D (6 bases). Germline CDR1 and CDR2: SGDLS and YYNGEE. This CDR3 is 13 amino acids long. Between the trimmed V and J ends, which lost 5 bases and 3 bases, there was a span of 11 bases. The CDR3 loop reads CASSRDWEETQYF. The CDR3 DNA reads TGTGCCAGCAGTCGGGACTGGGAAGAGACCCAGTACTTC.

This clonotype was observed a handful of times. The chain uses TRBV19 and TRBJ2-1; TRBD2 matches 7 bases. From germline, CDR1 is LNHDA and CDR2 SQIVND (reference sequence). CDR3 length equals 15 residues. J was trimmed by 9 bases and V by 1 base; bases with no gene match: 9. The CDR3 loop is CASSIASGIGLEQFF. The DNA for the CDR3 is TGTGCCAGTAGTATAGCCAGCGGGATTGGTCTTGAGCAGTTCTTC.

This clonotype was detected ten times or more. The V call is TRBV7-9, the J call TRBJ1-1, with D tentatively TRBD1 (5 bases). V lost 3 bases and J lost 10, with 24 bases in between. The V gene's germline CDR1 is SEHNR and CDR2 FQNEAQ (reference sequence). The CDR3 has 16 amino acids. The CDR3 spells CASSFPGRGFSESAFF. CDR3 sequence (DNA): TGTGCCAGCAGCTTCCCGGGCCGGGGGTTTTCTGAGTCAGCTTTCTTT. Together with reference TRBV7-9 and TRBJ1-1, the CDR3 gives the full variable domain: DTGVSQNPRHKITKRGQNVTFRCDPISEHNRLYWYRQTLGQGPEFLTYFQNEAQLEKSRLLSDRFSAERPKGSFSTLEIQRTEQGDSAMYLCASSFPGRGFSESAFFGQGTRLTVV.

This clonotype occurred many times. V and J are TRBV7-6 and TRBJ2-4; 7 bases match TRBD1. The V segment lost 5 bases and the J segment 6 bases; nucleotides outside the gene matches: 10. This CDR3 region has 15 residues. Looked up from germline, CDR1 is SGHVS and CDR2 is FNYEAQ. This chain's CDR3 is CASSPGDSGRNIQYF. DNA of the CDR3: TGTGCCAGCAGCCCCGGGGACAGCGGTCGAAACATTCAGTACTTC.

The V gene is TRBV7-2, the J gene TRBJ2-7; no clear D gene. Germline CDR1 SGHTA, CDR2 FQGNSA. The CDR3 spans 14 residues. Trimming cost V 5 bases and J 0 bases, with 11 bases left between them. Written as DNA, the CDR3 is TGTGCCAGCAGCCTGGCACAGAGCTCCTACGAGCAGTACTTC. Residues: CASSLAQSSYEQYF.

This clonotype was detected ten times or more. This chain connects TRBV5-5 to TRBJ1-2, with no clear D. Germline lookup yields CDR1 SGHKS and CDR2 YYEKEE (reference sequence). Trimming took 0 bases from V and 5 from J, leaving 14 bases between them. This CDR3 has 15 amino acids. Here the CDR3 reads CASSLGASLTYGYTF. The DNA for the CDR3 is TGTGCCAGCAGCTTGGGGGCAAGCCTTACTTATGGCTACACCTTC. The complete variable domain, with remaining parts taken from reference TRBV5-5 and TRBJ1-2, reads DAGVTQSPTHLIKTRGQQVTLRCSPISGHKSVSWYQQVLGQGPQFIFQYYEKEERGRGNFPDRFSARQFPNYSSELNVNALLLGDSALYLCASSLGASLTYGYTFGSGTRLTVV.

This clonotype was seen ten or more times. This chain connects TRBV29-1 to TRBJ1-5; D uncertain. V lost 5 bases, J lost 0 bases, and 11 bases lay in between. Germline assignment: CDR1 SQVTM and CDR2 ANQGSEA. This CDR3 is built from 14 residues. Here the CDR3 reads CSVSTDLSNQPQHF. CDR3 DNA sequence: TGCAGCGTTAGCACAGACCTTAGCAATCAGCCCCAGCATTTT.

In its sample, this clonotype was seen a few times. The V call is TRBV3-1, the J call TRBJ1-1, with TRBD1 matching over 8 bases. The CDR3 sequence is 16 residues long. The V segment lost 1 base and the J segment 1 base; nucleotides outside the gene matches: 5. The V gene's germline CDR1 is LGHDT and CDR2 YNNKEL (reference sequence). The CDR3 reads CASSQVDRGRNTEAFF. The CDR3 DNA is TGTGCCAGCAGCCAAGTAGACAGGGGTCGGAACACTGAAGCTTTCTTT.

In its sample, this clonotype was seen many times. The CDR3 sequence: CASSLPSRRSTRNEQFF. DNA for the CDR3: TGTGCCAGCAGCTTACCATCCCGACGGTCAACCCGGAATGAGCAGTTCTTC. The rearrangement links TRBV7-2 to TRBJ2-1; D remains unclear. This CDR3 contains 17 residues. V lost 2 bases to trimming and J lost 7 bases, with 21 bases between them. Germline CDR1 and CDR2: SGHTA and FQGNSA.

In its sample, this clonotype was seen a few times. The rearrangement links TRBV5-4 to TRBJ2-3, with 9 bases identical to TRBD2. Germline CDR1 SGHNT, CDR2 YYREEE (reference sequence). J gave up 1 base and V 0 bases, and 3 bases lay outside the gene matches. CDR3 length: 16 amino acids. CDR3 nucleotide sequence: TGTGCCAGCAGCTTGGGTGGCGGGAGGGGCACAGATACGCAGTATTTT. Residues: CASSLGGGRGTDTQYF.

This clonotype was found many times. V is TRBV28 and J is TRBJ1-5; the D is unclear. V lost 1 base, J lost 0 bases, and 10 bases lay in between. CDR1 is MDHEN, CDR2 SYDVKM, per germline. The length of the CDR3 is 16 residues. Written as DNA, the CDR3 is TGTGCCAGCAGTTTATTCGGTTTTGATAGCAATCAGCCCCAGCATTTT. Its protein is CASSLFGFDSNQPQHF.

The sample holds many counts of this clonotype. The chain joins TRBV28 to TRBJ2-7, with D perhaps matching TRBD1 (5 bases). Germline CDR1 MDHEN, CDR2 SYDVKM. The V gene lost 4 bases and the J gene lost 3 bases, with 16 bases spanning the gap. This CDR3 is 15 amino acids long. The chain's CDR3 is CASSYYYRPNYEQYF. The CDR3 DNA sequence: TGTGCCAGCAGTTATTATTACAGGCCAAACTACGAGCAGTACTTC.

In this sample, this clonotype turned up many times. The chain joins TRBV6-2 or TRBV6-3 to TRBJ2-7; D unresolved. V was trimmed by 2 bases and J by 0 bases, leaving 5 bases between them. The CDR3 covers 13 residues. Germline CDR1 and CDR2: MNHEY and SVGEGT. CDR3 in amino acids: CASSYGPSYEQYF. DNA of the CDR3: TGTGCCAGCAGTTACGGCCCCTCCTACGAGCAGTACTTC.

The V gene is TRBV28, the J gene TRBJ2-1, with D perhaps assigned TRBD1 or TRBD2 (6 bases each). The CDR3 consists of 11 residues. CDR1 is MDHEN, CDR2 SYDVKM, per germline. V dropped 3 bases and J dropped 14 bases, with 11 bases sitting between them. This chain's CDR3 is CASSFSEGEFF. The DNA of the CDR3 is TGTGCCAGCAGTTTTTCGGAGGGGGAGTTCTTC.

Concerning this clonotype itself: A far larger clone is only one base removed, so a read error is likely. The V call is TRBV12-3 or TRBV12-4, the J call TRBJ2-3, with a tentative D call TRBD1 (5 bases). This CDR3 has 12 amino acids. The CDR3 bases are TGTGCCAGCAGTTTCCTGGGGCGCGAGCAGTGCTTC. Protein: CASSFLGREQCF.

The chain joins TRBV10-3 to TRBJ2-1; 7 bases align to TRBD1. The V gene end was trimmed by 5 bases and the J gene end by 7 bases; junction bases not matched to a gene: 11. Germline V CDR1 and CDR2: ENHRY, SYGVKD. The CDR3 is 15 amino acids. The CDR3 DNA reads as TGTGCCATCAGTCGAGACAGGGTATTCCCTAATGAGCAGTTCTTC. Amino acids: CAISRDRVFPNEQFF.

This clonotype was observed a few times. This chain links TRBV29-1 with TRBJ2-1; 7 positions agree with TRBD2. This CDR3 has 15 residues. Germline V gene lookup returns CDR1 SQVTM and CDR2 ANQGSEA. Trimming at V came to 4 bases and at J to 4 bases, leaving 10 bases not matched to a gene. This CDR3 is CSVGGAGFFYNEQFF. In DNA form, the CDR3 reads TGCAGCGTTGGGGGAGCGGGATTCTTTTACAATGAGCAGTTCTTC.

The chain is built from TRBV6-5 and TRBJ2-1; D possibly corresponds to TRBD2 (7 bases). Germline assignment: CDR1 MNHEY and CDR2 SVGAGI. This CDR3 comprises 15 residues. V dropped 4 bases and J dropped 5 bases, with 15 bases sitting between them. CDR3 sequence reads: CASSFRGLADNEQFF. The CDR3 nucleotides are TGTGCCAGCAGTTTCCGGGGGCTAGCGGACAATGAGCAGTTCTTC.

This clonotype was counted many times. The chain employs TRBV28 and TRBJ2-1; TRBD2 matches 9 bases. The length of the CDR3 is 15 residues. After removal of 6 bases from V and 4 bases from J, the junction contained 7 bases not matched to a gene. CDR1 MDHEN and CDR2 SYDVKM come from the germline V gene. The CDR3 region is CASSTGTSNYNEQFF. In nucleotides, the CDR3 is TGTGCCAGCAGCACCGGGACTAGCAATTACAATGAGCAGTTCTTC.

This clonotype appeared many times. The V call is TRBV2, the J call TRBJ1-5, with a possible D match to TRBD1 (6 bases). Germline CDR1 and CDR2: SNHLY and FYNNEI. V gave up 2 bases and J gave up 0 bases, with 8 bases separating them. This CDR3 region has 15 residues. The CDR3 region is CASSERGNSNQPQHF. The CDR3 DNA reads as TGTGCCAGCAGTGAAAGGGGGAATAGCAATCAGCCCCAGCATTTT.

This clonotype was counted a few times. The chain uses TRBV3-1 and TRBJ1-3, with 7 bases fitting TRBD1. Trimming took 4 bases from V and 2 from J; bases not matched to a gene: 11. The germline V gene has CDR1 LGHDT and CDR2 YNNKEL (reference sequence). This CDR3 contains 17 residues. For the CDR3, the DNA is TGTGCCAGCAGCCGATTGGATGATAGGGGGCCTGGAAACACCATATATTTT. This translates into CASSRLDDRGPGNTIYF.

On this clonotype: This may be a read error: a much more frequent sequence differs by one nucleotide. J is TRBJ2-1 and V is TRBV7-9, with 14 bases lining up with TRBD2. Germline V CDR1 and CDR2: SEHNR, FQNEAQ (reference sequence). The CDR3 has 16 amino acids. CDR3: CASSPRGLAGDNERFF. CDR3 bases: TGTGCCAGCAGCCCGCGGGGACTAGCGGGAGACAATGAGCGGTTCTTC. The variable domain in full, with the rest retrieved from reference TRBV7-9 and TRBJ2-1, is DTGVSQNPRHKITKRGQNVTFRCDPISEHNRLYWYRQTLGQGPEFLTYFQNEAQLEKSRLLSDRFSAERPKGSFSTLEIQRTEQGDSAMYLCASSPRGLAGDNERFFGPGTRLTVL.